This entry features one T cell receptor (beta chain) sequence. The record originates from a study of blood T cell repertoires in COVID-19. The data were produced by immunoSEQ multiplex PCR, yet TCRdb's version contains in-frame clones alone and is incomplete. In the table there are some 200,000 clones, 70% to 90% of which are singletons. Germline V gene sequence: CDR1 MDHEN, CDR2 SYDVKM. The CDR3 extends over 14 amino acids. V shed 4 bases, J shed 13 bases, and the junction held 11 bases outside the gene matches. J is TRBJ1-5 and V is TRBV28; 9 bases are shared with TRBD1. Sequencing was carried out using peripheral blood. The clonotype was recovered from a woman in her 70s with acute or convalescent COVID-19. The CDR3 reads CASSSGQGPYGQHF. The CDR3 region has the DNA TGTGCCAGCAGTTCCGGACAGGGGCCCTACGGTCAGCATTTT.